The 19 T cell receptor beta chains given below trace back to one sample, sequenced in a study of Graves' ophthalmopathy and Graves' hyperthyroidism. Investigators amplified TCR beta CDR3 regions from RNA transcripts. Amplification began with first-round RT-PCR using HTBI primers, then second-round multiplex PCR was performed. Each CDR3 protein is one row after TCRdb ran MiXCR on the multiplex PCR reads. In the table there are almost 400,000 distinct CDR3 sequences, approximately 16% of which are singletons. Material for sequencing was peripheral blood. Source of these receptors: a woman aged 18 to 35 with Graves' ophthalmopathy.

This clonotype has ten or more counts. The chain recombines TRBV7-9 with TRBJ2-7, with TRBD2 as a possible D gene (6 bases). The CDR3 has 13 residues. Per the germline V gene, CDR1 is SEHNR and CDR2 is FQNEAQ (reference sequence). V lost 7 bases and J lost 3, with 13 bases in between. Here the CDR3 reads CASIRTGDYEQYF. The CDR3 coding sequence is TGTGCCAGCATAAGGACGGGGGACTACGAGCAGTACTTC.

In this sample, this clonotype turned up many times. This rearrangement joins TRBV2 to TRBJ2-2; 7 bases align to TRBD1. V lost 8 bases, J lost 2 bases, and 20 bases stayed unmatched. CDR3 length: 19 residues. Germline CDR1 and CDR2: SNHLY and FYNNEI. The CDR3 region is CASDDQGQSKGFNTGELFF. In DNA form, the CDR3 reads TGTGCCAGCGACGACCAGGGACAGAGTAAAGGGTTTAACACCGGGGAGCTGTTTTTT.

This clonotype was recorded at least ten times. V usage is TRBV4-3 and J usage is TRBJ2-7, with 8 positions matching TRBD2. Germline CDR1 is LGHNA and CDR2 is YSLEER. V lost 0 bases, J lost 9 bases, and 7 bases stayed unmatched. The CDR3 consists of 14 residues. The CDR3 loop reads CASSQDPREGRQYF. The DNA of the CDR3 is TGCGCCAGCAGCCAAGATCCACGGGAGGGCCGGCAGTACTTC.

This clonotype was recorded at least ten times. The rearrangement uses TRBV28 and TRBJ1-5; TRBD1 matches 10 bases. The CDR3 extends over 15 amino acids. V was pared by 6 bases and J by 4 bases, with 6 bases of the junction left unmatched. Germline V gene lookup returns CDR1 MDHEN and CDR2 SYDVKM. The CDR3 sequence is CASRYRDRGNQPQHF. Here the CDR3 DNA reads TGTGCCAGCAGATATCGGGACAGGGGAAATCAGCCCCAGCATTTT.

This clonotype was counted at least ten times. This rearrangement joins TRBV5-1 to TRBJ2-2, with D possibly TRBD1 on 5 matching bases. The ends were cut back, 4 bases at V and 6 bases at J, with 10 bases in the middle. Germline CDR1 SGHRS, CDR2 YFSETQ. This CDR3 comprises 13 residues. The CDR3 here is CASSAQGSGELFF. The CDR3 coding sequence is TGCGCCAGCAGCGCTCAGGGATCCGGGGAGCTGTTTTTT.

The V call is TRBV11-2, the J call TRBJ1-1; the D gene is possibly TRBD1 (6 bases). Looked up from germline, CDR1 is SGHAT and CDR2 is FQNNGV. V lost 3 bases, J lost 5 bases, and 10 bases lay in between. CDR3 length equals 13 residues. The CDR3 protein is CASSFTGITEAFF. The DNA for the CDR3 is TGTGCCAGCAGCTTTACAGGGATTACTGAAGCTTTCTTT.

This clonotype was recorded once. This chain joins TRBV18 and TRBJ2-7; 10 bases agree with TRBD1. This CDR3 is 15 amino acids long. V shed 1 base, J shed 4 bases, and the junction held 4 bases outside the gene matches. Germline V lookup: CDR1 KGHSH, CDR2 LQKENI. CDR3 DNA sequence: TGTGCCAGCTCACCACGGGACAGGGGCTTTTACGAGCAGTACTTC. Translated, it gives CASSPRDRGFYEQYF.

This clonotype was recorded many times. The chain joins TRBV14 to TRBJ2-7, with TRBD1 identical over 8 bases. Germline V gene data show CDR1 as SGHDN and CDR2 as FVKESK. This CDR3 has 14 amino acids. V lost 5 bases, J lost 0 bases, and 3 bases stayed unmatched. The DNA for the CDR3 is TGTGCCAGCAGCGCGACAGGGGTCTCCTACGAGCAGTACTTC. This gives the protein CASSATGVSYEQYF.

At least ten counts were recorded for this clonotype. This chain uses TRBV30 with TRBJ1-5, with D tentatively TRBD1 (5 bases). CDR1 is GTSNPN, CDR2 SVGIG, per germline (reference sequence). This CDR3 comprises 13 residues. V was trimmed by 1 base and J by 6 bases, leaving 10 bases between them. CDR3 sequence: CAWSEGAGQPQHF. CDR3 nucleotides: TGTGCCTGGAGTGAAGGGGCCGGTCAGCCCCAGCATTTT.

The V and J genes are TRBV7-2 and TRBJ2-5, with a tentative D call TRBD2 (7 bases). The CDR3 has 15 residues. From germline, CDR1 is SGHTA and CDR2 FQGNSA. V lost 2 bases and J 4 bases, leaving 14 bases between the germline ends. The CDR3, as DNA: TGTGCCAGCAGCTTACGGGGGGCGTCCAGAGAGACCCAGTACTTC. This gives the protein CASSLRGASRETQYF.

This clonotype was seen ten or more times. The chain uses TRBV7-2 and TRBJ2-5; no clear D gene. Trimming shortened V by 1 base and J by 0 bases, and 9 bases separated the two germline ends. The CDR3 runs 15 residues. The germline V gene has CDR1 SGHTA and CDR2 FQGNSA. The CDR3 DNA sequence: TGTGCCAGCAGCTTAGGTCAGCAGTACCAAGAGACCCAGTACTTC. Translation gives CASSLGQQYQETQYF.

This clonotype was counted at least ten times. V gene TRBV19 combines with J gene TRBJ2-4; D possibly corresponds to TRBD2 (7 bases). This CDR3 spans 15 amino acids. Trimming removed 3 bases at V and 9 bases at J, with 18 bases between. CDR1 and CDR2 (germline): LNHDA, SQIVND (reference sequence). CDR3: CASSMGGGRSAIQYF. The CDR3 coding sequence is TGTGCCAGTAGTATGGGAGGGGGGAGGAGTGCCATTCAGTACTTC. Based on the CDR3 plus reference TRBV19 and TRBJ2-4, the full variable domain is DGGITQSPKYLFRKEGQNVTLSCEQNLNHDAMYWYRQDPGQGLRLIYYSQIVNDFQKGDIAEGYSVSREKKESFPLTVTSAQKNPTAFYLCASSMGGGRSAIQYFGAGTRLSVL.

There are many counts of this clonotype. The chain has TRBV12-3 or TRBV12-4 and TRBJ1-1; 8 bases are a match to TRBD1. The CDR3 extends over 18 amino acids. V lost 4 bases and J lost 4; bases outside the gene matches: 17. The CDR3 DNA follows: TGTGCCAGCAGTTCTGGCCCCAGGACAGGGCCCCAGGGCACTGAAGCTTTCTTT. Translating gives CASSSGPRTGPQGTEAFF.

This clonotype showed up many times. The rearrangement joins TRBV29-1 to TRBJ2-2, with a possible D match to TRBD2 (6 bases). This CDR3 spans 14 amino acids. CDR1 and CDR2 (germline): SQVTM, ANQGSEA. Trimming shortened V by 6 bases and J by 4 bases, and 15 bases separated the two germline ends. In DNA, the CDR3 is TGCAGCGTAGAGGGGTTGGGGGGCACCGGGGAGCTGTTTTTT. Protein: CSVEGLGGTGELFF.

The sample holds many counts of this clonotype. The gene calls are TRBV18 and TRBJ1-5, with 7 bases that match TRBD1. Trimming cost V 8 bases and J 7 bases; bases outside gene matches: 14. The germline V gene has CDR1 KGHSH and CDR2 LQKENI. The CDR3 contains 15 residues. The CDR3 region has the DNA TGTGCCAGCACCCCGCAGGACAGGCGAGGGCAGCCCCAGCATTTT. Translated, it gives CASTPQDRRGQPQHF.

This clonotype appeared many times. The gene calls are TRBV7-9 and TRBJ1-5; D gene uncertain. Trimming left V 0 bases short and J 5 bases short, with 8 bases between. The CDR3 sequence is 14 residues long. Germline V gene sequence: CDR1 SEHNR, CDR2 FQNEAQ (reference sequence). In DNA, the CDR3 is TGTGCCAGCAGCTTAGCAGGGATCGATCAGCCCCAGCATTTT. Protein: CASSLAGIDQPQHF.

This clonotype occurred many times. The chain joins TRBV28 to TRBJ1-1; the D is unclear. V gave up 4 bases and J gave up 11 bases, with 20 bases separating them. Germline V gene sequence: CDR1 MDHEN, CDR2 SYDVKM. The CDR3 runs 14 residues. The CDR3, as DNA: TGTGCCAGCAGTTCCCCCCCCCACGACGCGGTTGCTTTCTTT. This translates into CASSSPPHDAVAFF.

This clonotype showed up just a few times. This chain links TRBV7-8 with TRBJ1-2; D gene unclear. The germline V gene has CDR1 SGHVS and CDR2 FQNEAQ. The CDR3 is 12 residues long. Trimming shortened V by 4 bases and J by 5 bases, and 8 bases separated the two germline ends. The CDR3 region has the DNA TGTGCCAGCAGCTCCCAAGCTTATGGCTACACCTTC. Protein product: CASSSQAYGYTF.

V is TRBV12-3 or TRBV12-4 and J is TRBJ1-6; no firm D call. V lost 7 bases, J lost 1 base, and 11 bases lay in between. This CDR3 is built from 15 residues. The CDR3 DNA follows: TGTGCCAGCACGGCCGGCGCTTCCTATAATTCACCCCTCCACTTT. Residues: CASTAGASYNSPLHF.